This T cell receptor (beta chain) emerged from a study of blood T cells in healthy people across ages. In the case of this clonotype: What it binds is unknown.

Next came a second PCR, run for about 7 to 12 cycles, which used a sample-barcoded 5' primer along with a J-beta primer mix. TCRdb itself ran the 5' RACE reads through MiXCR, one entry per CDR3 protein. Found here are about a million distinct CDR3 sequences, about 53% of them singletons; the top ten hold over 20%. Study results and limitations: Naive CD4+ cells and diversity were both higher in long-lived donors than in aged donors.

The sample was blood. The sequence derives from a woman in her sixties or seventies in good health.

CDR3 nucleotide sequence: TGCGCCAGCAGCGAGTTTCGAAATGAGCAGTTCTTC. This translates into CASSEFRNEQFF. This chain connects TRBV5-1 to TRBJ2-1; no firm D call. This CDR3 is built from 12 residues. Trimming took off 4 bases at V and 7 bases at J, with 9 bases between the two ends. The germline V gene encodes CDR1 SGHRS and CDR2 YFSETQ.